These 11 T cell receptor beta chains were all obtained from the same sample, sequenced in a study of tumour-infiltrating T cells in Burkitt lymphoma. Using immunoSEQ multiplex PCR, the repertoire was profiled, and TCRdb retains in-frame clones only, with some absent. This table holds some 3,500 clones, less than 15% found once. Sequenced: tumor tissue. The receptors originated from a human donor with Burkitt lymphoma.

On this clone: The junction departs from the called germline gene at one end, perhaps through a read error. Other nucleotide sequences from this sample produce the same CDR3. The chain combines TRBV23-1 with TRBJ1-2; possibly TRBD1 for D (6 bases). TRBV23-1 is annotated as an ORF whose role is uncertain. The CDR3 runs to 15 residues. Here the CDR3 reads CASRDGGRRLWSYTF. DNA of the CDR3: TGTGCCAGCAGGGATGGGGGGCGAAGGTTATGGAGCTACACCTTC.

J is TRBJ1-1 and V is TRBV6-5; 8 bases align to TRBD1. Germline CDR1 reads MNHEY; CDR2 reads SVGAGI. The CDR3 is 15 amino acids. V shed 5 bases, J shed 1 base, and the junction held 6 bases outside the gene matches. CDR3 sequence (DNA): TGTGCCAGCAGTCGAACCGGGACAGGGAACACTGAAGCTTTCTTT. Translation: CASSRTGTGNTEAFF.

The chain employs TRBV15 and TRBJ2-7; 10 bases are shared with TRBD2. V lost 0 bases to trimming and J lost 13 bases; unmatched junction nucleotides: 15. Germline V CDR1 and CDR2: LNHNV, YYDKDF (reference sequence). There are 16 residues in the CDR3. CDR3 sequence: CATSRDRSGGGFYTYF. In DNA form, the CDR3 reads TGTGCCACCAGCAGAGATCGCAGCGGGGGGGGTTTCTACACTTACTTC.

J is TRBJ1-2 and V is TRBV6-5; TRBD1 matches 8 bases. Trimming cost V 0 bases and J 3 bases; bases outside gene matches: 6. The CDR3 is made up of 16 amino acids. CDR1 is MNHEY and CDR2 is SVGAGI in the germline V gene. CDR3 sequence: CASSYSGAGGHYGYTF. CDR3 bases: TGTGCCAGCAGTTACTCGGGGGCAGGGGGCCACTATGGCTACACCTTC.

There are a few counts of this clone. The rearrangement joins TRBV10-3 to TRBJ2-3, with 8 bases identical to TRBD2. Germline lookup yields CDR1 ENHRY and CDR2 SYGVKD. Trimming cost V 3 bases and J 9 bases; bases outside gene matches: 11. The CDR3 totals 15 residues. CDR3 residues: CAISELFGGADTQYF. CDR3 nucleotide sequence: TGTGCCATCAGTGAATTGTTCGGGGGGGCCGACACGCAGTATTTT.

This chain joins TRBV5-1 and TRBJ1-2; tentatively, D is TRBD1 (5 bases). Per germline, CDR1 SGHRS and CDR2 YFSETQ. This CDR3 spans 12 amino acids. V was trimmed by 0 bases and J by 6 bases, leaving 6 bases between them. CDR3 in DNA: TGCGCCAGCAGCTTGGCGGGGGATGGCTACACCTTC. Its translation is CASSLAGDGYTF.

This clone was seen a handful of times. This sequence joins TRBV5-6 and TRBJ2-3; 7 bases match TRBD2. The trim removed 4 bases at V and 2 bases at J, leaving 10 bases unmatched. The CDR3 sequence is 16 residues long. From germline, CDR1 is SGHDT and CDR2 YYEEEE. CDR3: CASSTGLDTVTDTQYF. CDR3 sequence (DNA): TGTGCCAGCAGCACCGGACTAGATACTGTCACAGATACGCAGTATTTT.

The chain recombines TRBV6-6 with TRBJ2-7; 7 positions agree with TRBD1. The CDR3 loop spans 13 amino acids. V lost 6 bases and J lost 1; bases outside the gene matches: 3. Looked up from germline, CDR1 is MNHNY and CDR2 is SVGAGI (reference sequence). The CDR3 bases are TGTGCCAGCAGCGGGACAGTTTCCTACGAGCAGTACTTC. Translation: CASSGTVSYEQYF.

This clone is large. The chain is built from TRBV18 and TRBJ2-5; D gene unclear. The CDR3 runs 12 residues. The V gene's germline CDR1 is KGHSH and CDR2 LQKENI. The ends were cut back, 3 bases at V and 5 bases at J, with 7 bases in the middle. The DNA of the CDR3 is TGTGCCAGCTCACCTACGGGCGAGACCCAGTACTTC. It yields the protein CASSPTGETQYF.

This clone was observed a handful of times. This CDR3 is also generated by other DNA sequences in the sample. The chain couples TRBV29-1 to TRBJ1-1; D not resolved. Per germline, CDR1 SQVTM and CDR2 ANQGSEA. This CDR3 has 12 residues. V was pared by 4 bases and J by 1 base, with 7 bases between. CDR3 in amino acids: CSVVLQNTEAFF. In DNA, the CDR3 is TGCAGCGTTGTTCTCCAGAACACTGAAGCTTTCTTT.

This chain joins TRBV4-3 and TRBJ2-3; either TRBD1 or TRBD2 may fit D (6 bases each). The CDR3 is made up of 16 amino acids. Germline CDR1 reads LGHNA; CDR2 reads YSLEER. Trimming cost V 0 bases and J 4 bases, with 14 bases left between them. In DNA, the CDR3 is TGCGCCAGCAGCCAAGATCGGTGGGGGGCGGCAGATACGCAGTATTTT. Its translation: CASSQDRWGAADTQYF.